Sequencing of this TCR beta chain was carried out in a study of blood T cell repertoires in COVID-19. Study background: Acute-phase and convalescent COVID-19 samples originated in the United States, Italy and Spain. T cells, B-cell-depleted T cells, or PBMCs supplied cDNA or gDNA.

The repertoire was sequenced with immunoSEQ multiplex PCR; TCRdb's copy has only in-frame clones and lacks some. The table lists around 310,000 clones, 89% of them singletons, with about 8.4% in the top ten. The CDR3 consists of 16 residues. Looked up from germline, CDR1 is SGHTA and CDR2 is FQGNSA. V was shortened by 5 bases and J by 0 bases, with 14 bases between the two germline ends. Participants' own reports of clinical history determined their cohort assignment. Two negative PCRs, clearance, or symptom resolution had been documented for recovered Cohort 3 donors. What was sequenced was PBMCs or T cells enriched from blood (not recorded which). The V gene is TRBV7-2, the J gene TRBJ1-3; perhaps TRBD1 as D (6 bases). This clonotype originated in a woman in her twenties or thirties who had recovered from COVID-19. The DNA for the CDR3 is TGTGCCAGCAGCCCAAGGACAGCGGACTCTGGAAACACCATATATTTT. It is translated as CASSPRTADSGNTIYF.